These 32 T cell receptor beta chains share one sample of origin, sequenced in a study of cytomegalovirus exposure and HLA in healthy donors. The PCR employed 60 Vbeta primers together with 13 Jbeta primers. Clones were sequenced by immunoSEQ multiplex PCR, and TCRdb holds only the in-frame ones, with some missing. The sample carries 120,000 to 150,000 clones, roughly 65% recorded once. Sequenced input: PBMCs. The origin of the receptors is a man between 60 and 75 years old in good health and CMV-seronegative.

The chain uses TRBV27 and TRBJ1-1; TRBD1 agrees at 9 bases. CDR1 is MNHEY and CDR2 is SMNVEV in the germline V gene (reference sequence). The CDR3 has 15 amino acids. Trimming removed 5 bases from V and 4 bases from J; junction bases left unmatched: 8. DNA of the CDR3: TGTGCCAGCAGTCCATCGGGACAGGGAGGCACTGAAGCTTTCTTT. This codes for CASSPSGQGGTEAFF.

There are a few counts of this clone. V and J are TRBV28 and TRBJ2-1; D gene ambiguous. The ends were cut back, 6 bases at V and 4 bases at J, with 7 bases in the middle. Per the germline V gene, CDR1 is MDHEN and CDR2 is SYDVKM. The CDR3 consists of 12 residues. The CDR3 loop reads CASSPEYNEQFF. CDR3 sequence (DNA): TGTGCCAGCAGCCCAGAATACAATGAGCAGTTCTTC.

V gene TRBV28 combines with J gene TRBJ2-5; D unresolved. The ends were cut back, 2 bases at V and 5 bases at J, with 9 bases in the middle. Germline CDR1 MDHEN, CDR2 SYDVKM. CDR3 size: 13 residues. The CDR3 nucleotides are TGTGCCAGCAGTTTAATGAGTACGGAGACCCAGTACTTC. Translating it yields CASSLMSTETQYF.

CDR3 sequence (DNA): TGTGCCAGCAGCTTGGGTGAGACTACGCTATTAGAGACCCAGTACTTC. As protein: CASSLGETTLLETQYF. The V gene is TRBV5-8, the J gene TRBJ2-5; the D gene is possibly TRBD2 (5 bases). Germline V gene lookup returns CDR1 SGHTS and CDR2 YDEGEE. V was trimmed by 0 bases and J by 4 bases, leaving 16 bases between them. The CDR3 consists of 16 residues.

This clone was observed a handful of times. The DNA for the CDR3 is TGTGCCAGCAGCGTAGATGCCAGTCAAGAGACCCAGTACTTC. Protein sequence: CASSVDASQETQYF. The J gene is TRBJ2-5, the V gene TRBV9; the D is unclear. In germline, CDR1 is SGDLS, CDR2 YYNGEE. The V end lost 0 bases, the J end lost 2 bases, and 8 bases lay between the germline ends. The CDR3 is 14 residues long.

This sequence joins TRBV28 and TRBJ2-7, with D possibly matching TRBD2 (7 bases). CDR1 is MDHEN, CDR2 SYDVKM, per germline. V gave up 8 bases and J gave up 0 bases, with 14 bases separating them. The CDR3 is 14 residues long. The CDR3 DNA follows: TGTGCCAGCCGGGGGGCAGGGAGCTCCTACGAGCAGTACTTC. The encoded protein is CASRGAGSSYEQYF.

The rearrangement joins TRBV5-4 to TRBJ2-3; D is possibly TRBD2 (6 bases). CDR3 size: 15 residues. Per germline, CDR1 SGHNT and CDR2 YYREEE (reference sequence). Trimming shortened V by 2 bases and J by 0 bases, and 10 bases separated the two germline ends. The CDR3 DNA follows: TGTGCCAGCAGCTTATCTAGCGTGAGCACAGATACGCAGTATTTT. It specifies CASSLSSVSTDTQYF.

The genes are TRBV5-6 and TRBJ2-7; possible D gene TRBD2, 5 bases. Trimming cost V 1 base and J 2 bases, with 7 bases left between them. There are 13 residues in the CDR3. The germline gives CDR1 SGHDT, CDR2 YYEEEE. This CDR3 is CASSLLLAYEQYF. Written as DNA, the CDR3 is TGTGCCAGCAGCTTGTTACTAGCCTACGAGCAGTACTTC.

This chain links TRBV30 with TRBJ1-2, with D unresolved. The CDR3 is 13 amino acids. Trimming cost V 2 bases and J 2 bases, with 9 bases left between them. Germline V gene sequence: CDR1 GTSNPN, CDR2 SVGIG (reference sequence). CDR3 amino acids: CAWSTTGNYGYTF. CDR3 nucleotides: TGTGCCTGGAGTACAACGGGAAACTATGGCTACACCTTC.

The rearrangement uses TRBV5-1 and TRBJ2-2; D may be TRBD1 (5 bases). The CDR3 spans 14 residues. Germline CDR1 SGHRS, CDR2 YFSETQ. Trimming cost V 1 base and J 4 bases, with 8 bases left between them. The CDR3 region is CASSLQGGTGELFF. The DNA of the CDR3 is TGCGCCAGCAGCTTGCAGGGTGGCACCGGGGAGCTGTTTTTT.

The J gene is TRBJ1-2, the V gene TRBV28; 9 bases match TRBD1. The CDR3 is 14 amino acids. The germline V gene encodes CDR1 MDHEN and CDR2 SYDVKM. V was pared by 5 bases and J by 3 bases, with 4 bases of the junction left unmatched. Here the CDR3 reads CASSAGQGYYGYTF. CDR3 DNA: TGTGCCAGCAGTGCGGGACAGGGTTACTATGGCTACACCTTC.

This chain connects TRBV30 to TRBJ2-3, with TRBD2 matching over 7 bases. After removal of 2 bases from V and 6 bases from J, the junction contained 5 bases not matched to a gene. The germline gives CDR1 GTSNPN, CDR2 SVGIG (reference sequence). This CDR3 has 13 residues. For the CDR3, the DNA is TGTGCCTGGAGTCTACTAGCGTCGGATACGCAGTATTTT. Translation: CAWSLLASDTQYF. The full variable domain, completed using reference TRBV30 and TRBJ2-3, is SQTIHQWPATLVQPVGSPLSLECTVEGTSNPNLYWYRQAAGRGLQLLFYSVGIGQISSEVPQNLSASRPQDRQFILSSKKLLLSDSGFYLCAWSLLASDTQYFGPGTRLTVL.

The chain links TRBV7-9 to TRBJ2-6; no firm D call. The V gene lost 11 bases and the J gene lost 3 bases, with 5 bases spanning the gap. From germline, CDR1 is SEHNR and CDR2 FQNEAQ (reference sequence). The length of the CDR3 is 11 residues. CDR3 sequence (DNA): TGTGCCTATCGTGGGGCCAACGTCCTGACTTTC. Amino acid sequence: CAYRGANVLTF. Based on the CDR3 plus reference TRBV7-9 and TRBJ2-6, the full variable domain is DTGVSQNPRHKITKRGQNVTFRCDPISEHNRLYWYRQTLGQGPEFLTYFQNEAQLEKSRLLSDRFSAERPKGSFSTLEIQRTEQGDSAMYLCAYRGANVLTFGAGSRLTVL.

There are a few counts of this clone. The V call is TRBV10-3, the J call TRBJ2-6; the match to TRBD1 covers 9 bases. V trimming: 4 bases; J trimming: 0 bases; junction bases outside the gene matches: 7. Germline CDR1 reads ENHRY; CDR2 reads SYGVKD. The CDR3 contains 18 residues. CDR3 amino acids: CAISAGQGLRSGANVLTF. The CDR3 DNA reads TGTGCCATCAGTGCTGGACAGGGGTTGCGCTCTGGGGCCAACGTCCTGACTTTC.

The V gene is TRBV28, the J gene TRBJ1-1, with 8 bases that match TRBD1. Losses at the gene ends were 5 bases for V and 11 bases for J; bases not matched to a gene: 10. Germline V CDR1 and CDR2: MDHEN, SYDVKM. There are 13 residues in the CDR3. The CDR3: CASSLRQGRGAFF. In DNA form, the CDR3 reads TGTGCCAGCAGTCTCCGACAGGGGAGGGGGGCTTTCTTT.

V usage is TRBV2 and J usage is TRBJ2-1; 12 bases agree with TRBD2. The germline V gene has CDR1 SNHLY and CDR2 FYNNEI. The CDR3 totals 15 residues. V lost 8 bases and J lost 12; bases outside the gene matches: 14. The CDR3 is CASSLLAGGLQGQFF. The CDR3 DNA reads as TGTGCCAGCTCCCTACTAGCGGGAGGACTACAGGGGCAGTTCTTC.

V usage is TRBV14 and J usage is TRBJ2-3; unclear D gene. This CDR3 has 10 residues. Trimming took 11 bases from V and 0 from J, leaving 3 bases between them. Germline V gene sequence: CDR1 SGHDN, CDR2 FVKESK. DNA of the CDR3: TGTGCCCCTAGCACAGATACGCAGTATTTT. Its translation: CAPSTDTQYF.

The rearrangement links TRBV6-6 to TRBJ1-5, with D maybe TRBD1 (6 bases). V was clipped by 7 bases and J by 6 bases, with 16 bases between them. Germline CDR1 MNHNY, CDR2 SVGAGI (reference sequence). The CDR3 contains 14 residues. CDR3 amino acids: CASTRGGAVQPQHF. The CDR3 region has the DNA TGTGCCAGCACTCGGGGGGGGGCGGTTCAGCCCCAGCATTTT.

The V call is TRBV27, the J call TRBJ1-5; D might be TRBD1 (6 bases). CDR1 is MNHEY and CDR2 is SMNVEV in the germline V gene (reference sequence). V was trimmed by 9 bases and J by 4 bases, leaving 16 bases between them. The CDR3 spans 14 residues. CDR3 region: CASKSWQGNQPQHF. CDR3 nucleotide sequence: TGTGCCAGTAAATCCTGGCAGGGGAATCAGCCCCAGCATTTT.

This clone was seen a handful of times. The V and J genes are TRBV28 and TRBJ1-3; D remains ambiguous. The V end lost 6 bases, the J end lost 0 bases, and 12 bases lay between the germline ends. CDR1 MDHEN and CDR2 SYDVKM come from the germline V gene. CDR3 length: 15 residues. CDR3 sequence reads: CASSAHLYSGNTIYF. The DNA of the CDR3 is TGTGCCAGCAGCGCACACCTTTACTCTGGAAACACCATATATTTT.

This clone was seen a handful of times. The CDR3 region has the DNA TGTGCCAGCAGCCCAACTAGTGGCTACGAGCAGTACTTC. This sequence encodes CASSPTSGYEQYF. The J gene is TRBJ2-7, the V gene TRBV28; the D gene is possibly TRBD2 (5 bases). The V and J ends lost 6 bases and 3 bases respectively, with 12 bases between them. This CDR3 comprises 13 residues. Germline CDR1 reads MDHEN; CDR2 reads SYDVKM.

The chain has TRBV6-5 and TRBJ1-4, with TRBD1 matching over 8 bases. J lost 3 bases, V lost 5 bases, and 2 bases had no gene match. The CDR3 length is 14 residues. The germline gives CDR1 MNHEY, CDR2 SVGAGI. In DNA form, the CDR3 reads TGTGCCAGCAGTCTGACAGGGGCTAATGAAAAACTGTTTTTT. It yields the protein CASSLTGANEKLFF.

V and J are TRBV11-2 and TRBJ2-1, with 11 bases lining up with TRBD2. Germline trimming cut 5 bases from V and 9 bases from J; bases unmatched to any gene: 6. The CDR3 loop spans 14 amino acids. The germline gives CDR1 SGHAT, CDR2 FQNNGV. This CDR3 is CASSRGTSGLEQFF. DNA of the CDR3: TGTGCCAGCAGCCGGGGGACTAGCGGACTTGAGCAGTTCTTC.

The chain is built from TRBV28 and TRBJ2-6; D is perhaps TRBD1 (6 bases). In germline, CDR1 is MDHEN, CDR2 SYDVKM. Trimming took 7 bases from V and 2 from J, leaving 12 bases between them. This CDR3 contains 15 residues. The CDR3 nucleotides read TGTGCCAGCATACAGGGATCAGCTGGGGCCAACGTCCTGACTTTC. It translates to CASIQGSAGANVLTF.

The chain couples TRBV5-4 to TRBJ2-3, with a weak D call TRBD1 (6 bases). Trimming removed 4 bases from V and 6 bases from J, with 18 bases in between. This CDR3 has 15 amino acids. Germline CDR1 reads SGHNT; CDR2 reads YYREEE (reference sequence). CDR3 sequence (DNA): TGTGCCAGCAGCGCCGACAGGATAGAGAGGGATACGCAGTATTTT. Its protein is CASSADRIERDTQYF.

Here the CDR3 reads CASTQGVGPTYEQYF. CDR3 bases: TGTGCCAGCACCCAAGGGGTGGGTCCTACCTACGAGCAGTACTTC. The rearrangement uses TRBV6-5 and TRBJ2-7, with D possibly matching TRBD1 (5 bases). Germline V gives CDR1 MNHEY, CDR2 SVGAGI. The V gene lost 7 bases and the J gene lost 2 bases, with 18 bases spanning the gap. The CDR3 runs to 15 residues.

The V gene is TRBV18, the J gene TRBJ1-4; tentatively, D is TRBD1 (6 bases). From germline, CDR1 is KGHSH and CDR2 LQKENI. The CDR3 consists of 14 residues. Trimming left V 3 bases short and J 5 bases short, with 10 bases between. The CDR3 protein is CASSPRGQNEKLFF. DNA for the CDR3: TGTGCCAGCTCACCCAGGGGTCAGAATGAAAAACTGTTTTTT.

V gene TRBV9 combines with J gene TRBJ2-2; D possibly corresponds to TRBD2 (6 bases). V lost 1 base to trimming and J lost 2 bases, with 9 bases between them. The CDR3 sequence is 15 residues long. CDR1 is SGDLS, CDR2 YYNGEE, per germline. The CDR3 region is CASSVTSLNTGELFF. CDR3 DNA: TGTGCCAGCAGCGTAACTAGCTTAAACACCGGGGAGCTGTTTTTT.

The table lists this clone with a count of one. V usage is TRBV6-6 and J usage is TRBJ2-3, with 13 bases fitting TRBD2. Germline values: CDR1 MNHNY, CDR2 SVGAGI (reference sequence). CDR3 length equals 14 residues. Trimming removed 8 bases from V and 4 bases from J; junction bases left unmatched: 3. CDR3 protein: CASWTSGRSDTQYF. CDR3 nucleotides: TGTGCCAGCTGGACTAGCGGGAGATCAGATACGCAGTATTTT.

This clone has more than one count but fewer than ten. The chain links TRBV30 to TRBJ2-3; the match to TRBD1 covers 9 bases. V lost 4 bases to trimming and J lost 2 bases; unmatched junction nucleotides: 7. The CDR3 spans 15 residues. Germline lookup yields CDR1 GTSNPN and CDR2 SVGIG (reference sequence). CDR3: CAWNRGQGYTDTQYF. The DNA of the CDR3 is TGTGCCTGGAATCGGGGACAGGGATACACAGATACGCAGTATTTT.

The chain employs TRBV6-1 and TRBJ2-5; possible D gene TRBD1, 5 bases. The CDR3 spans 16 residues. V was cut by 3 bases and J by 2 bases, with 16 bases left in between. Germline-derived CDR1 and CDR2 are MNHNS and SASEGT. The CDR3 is CASSDGKTGWQETQYF. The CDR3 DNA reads TGTGCCAGCAGTGATGGAAAAACAGGTTGGCAAGAGACCCAGTACTTC.

CDR3 protein: CAWLDRDTEAFF. Written as DNA, the CDR3 is TGTGCCTGGTTAGACAGGGACACTGAAGCTTTCTTT. This rearrangement joins TRBV30 to TRBJ1-1, with 7 bases matching TRBD1. This CDR3 is 12 amino acids long. CDR1 GTSNPN and CDR2 SVGIG come from the germline V gene (reference sequence). Germline trimming cut 5 bases from V and 3 bases from J; bases unmatched to any gene: 3.